The clone carrying this TCR beta chain was counted only a few times. Its antigen remains unidentified. This specimen comes from a study of CD8 T cells in ankylosing spondylitis. Regarding the study as a whole: Made up of eight or nine highly homologous variants, a TCR beta motif appeared characteristic of ankylosing spondylitis blood. Some of these motif variants have turned up before, in reports on reactive arthritis synovial fluid and blood. As reported, disease-linked clones showed significant enrichment in matched ankylosing spondylitis synovial fluid. Peripheral blood samples showed relatively rare disease-linked clones, and these clones were CD8+.

This CDR3 is built from 13 residues. Germline-derived CDR1 and CDR2 are DFQATT and SNEGSKA (reference sequence). V shed 4 bases and J shed 1 base, with 10 bases lying between them. The authors made TCR beta libraries by quantitative 5'-RACE with molecular barcodes. TCRdb redid the calling of the 5' RACE reads with MiXCR, one entry per CDR3 protein. The sample has about 500,000 distinct CDR3 sequences; over 9.5% are singletons. This clonotype was sampled from a male donor with ankylosing spondylitis. This chain uses TRBV20-1 with TRBJ1-1; no clear D gene. Material: blood, either unsorted or a sorted T cell fraction (not recorded which). CDR3 residues: CSAKYAPNTEAFF. The DNA for the CDR3 is TGCAGTGCTAAGTATGCCCCGAACACTGAAGCTTTCTTT.